This entry describes one TCR beta chain. Its binding antigen is unknown. Qualities for individual bases were not recorded, and no much larger clone is one base off. This entry belongs to a study of T-cell memory formation after mild COVID-19 (dated by TCRdb to 2020 to 2022). With respect to the entire study: TCR sequence clusters from the two donors were found to be largely donor specific. T-cell clones expanding and contracting after mild COVID-19 in a couple of donors were tracked by longitudinal TCRalpha and TCRbeta repertoire sequencing. The cohort was made up of two young adult volunteers, one female and one male, who were previously healthy. What the study reported, not specific to this receptor: Whether the second-wave clones peaking on day 37 were SARS-CoV-2 specific was not confirmed. Contracting CD4+ clones were located mainly in the CM and EM memory subsets, whereas CD8+ clones were found to be enriched in EMRA. Clones contracting from day 15 to 85 had balanced CD4/CD8 phenotypes, while a second wave expanding from day 15 to 37 was biased towards CD4+. The study covered only a couple of mild cases, and larger cohorts including severe cases with pre-infection samples were considered necessary. Some responding clones were found in pre-infection memory, which suggests that pre-existing cross-reactive memory T cells took part in the SARS-CoV-2 response.

Sequencer: Illumina NovaSeq 6000. cDNA libraries for TCRalpha and TCRbeta were prepared by 5'RACE using constant-segment primers, with sample barcodes and unique molecular identifiers added. Trizol reagent was used to extract RNA from every sample. The libraries were amplified in two PCR steps, and the second step added a second sample barcode and Illumina TruSeq adapters. The libraries were sequenced on an Illumina NovaSeq using 2 x 150 bp paired-end reads. Per the original workflow: Reads were demultiplexed and collapsed into UMI-guided consensus sequences with migec v1.2.7. Using mixcr v2.1.11, UMI consensuses were aligned to TRA and TRB V and J templates and then assembled into clonotypes. Expanded or contracted clonotypes were those called significant by both edgeR and NoisET, with noise models trained on biological replicates. For edgeR calls, the cutoffs were a false discovery rate-adjusted p below 0.01 and a log2 fold-change threshold of 1. PCA with hierarchical clustering of max-normalized trajectories of the 1000 most abundant clonotypes was used as exploratory dynamics analysis. Separately sequenced CD4+ and CD8+ repertoires were used to assign the CD4 or CD8 phenotype of responding clones. The public reads were quality trimmed at Q25 with fastp and then assembled into clones with MiXCR by TCRdb, keeping productive beta chains. When rows share a CDR3 protein, they turn into one entry using the most common DNA and genes. V and J calls and clone size were set by TCRdb, not the authors. The sample table holds 470,000 or so distinct CDR3 sequences, of which 20% to 30% were seen once. The biggest ten clones account for under 15% of the sample.

Ficoll-Paque density gradient centrifugation was used to isolate PBMCs. Germline trimming: 3 bases from V, 7 bases from J; junction bases outside gene matches: 15. The CDR3 contains 17 residues, cysteine and phenylalanine counted. Only the CDR3 region is kept as DNA, spanning 51 bases read in frame from base 1. The germline V gene encodes CDR1 SGHVS and CDR2 FQNEAQ. The chain links TRBV7-8 with TRBJ2-1, and 7 junctional nucleotides match TRBD2. The TCR was taken from an adult woman who had mild COVID-19 (a few samples of this study predate the infection). The sample titles of this study are shuffled in the database, so cell type and time point are left out; the donor was told from shared clones. Sequencing was done on a sample of PBMCs or a T cell subset sorted from them (not recorded which). The encoded CDR3 is CASSFEGAGLLRNEQFF. The DNA reads as follows: TGTGCCAGCAGCTTCGAGGGAGCGGGACTGCTGAGAAATGAGCAGTTCTTC.